This is a list of T cell receptor beta chains from one sample in a study of T cell responses to AZD1222 COVID-19 vaccine. This table comes from immunoSEQ multiplex PCR, and its TCRdb copy is limited to in-frame clones, with some not included. The top ten hold 5% of the sample, which has more than 95,000 clones, around 80% seen once. The input for sequencing was peripheral blood, taken on day 0 of AZD1222 vaccination. The receptor set was obtained from an adult in good health. Both conserved end residues are part of each CDR3. D genes are given only for firm matches. Size tells how often a clone was seen (once, few, many) or the class of an expanded clone, and some rows leave it out.

TRBV2	.	TRBJ2-2	.	TGTGCCAGCAGAGACGGGGGGCTCAGTTCCACCGGGGAGCTGTTTTTT	CASRDGGLSSTGELFF
TRBV7-2	.	TRBJ2-2	once	TGTGCCAGCAGCTTAGAAGGGGGGCGATACGGCGGGGAGCTGTTTTTT	CASSLEGGRYGGELFF
TRBV7-2	TRBD1	TRBJ1-2	.	TGTGCCAGCAGCCGCGGGACAGGGGTCTATGGCTACACCTTC	CASSRGTGVYGYTF
TRBV7-3	.	TRBJ2-1	.	TGTGCCAGCAGCTTAAATCCGGCAGGGGAGCAGTTCTTC	CASSLNPAGEQFF
TRBV7-9	.	TRBJ1-1	.	TGTGCCAGCAGCTTGGGGTCCACTGAAGCTTTCTTT	CASSLGSTEAFF
TRBV6-2/TRBV6-3	.	TRBJ1-5	.	TGTGCCAGCAGTCCAAACAGGGAAGGAGGCAATCAGCCCCAGCATTTT	CASSPNREGGNQPQHF
TRBV2	.	TRBJ1-1	.	TGTGCCAGCATACGGCAGGTAACCAACACTGAAGCTTTCTTT	CASIRQVTNTEAFF
TRBV19	TRBD2	TRBJ2-3	.	TGTGCCAGTAGACCCCCGGGACTAGCTACAGATACGCAGTATTTT	CASRPPGLATDTQYF
TRBV15	.	TRBJ2-1	.	TGTGCCACCAGCAGAGTGCAGGCCTCCTACAATGAGCAGTTCTTC	CATSRVQASYNEQFF
TRBV5-6	.	TRBJ2-3	.	TGTGCCAGCAGCCCCCGTGGAACAGGGCCCGATACGCAGTATTTT	CASSPRGTGPDTQYF
TRBV27	.	TRBJ1-2	.	TGTGCCAGCAGTTATAAGGGGGGTGTTGGCTATGGCTACACCTTC	CASSYKGGVGYGYTF
TRBV14	.	TRBJ2-7	.	TGTGCCAGCAGTCCCTCAGGGGTCTACGAGCAGTACTTC	CASSPSGVYEQYF
TRBV3-1/TRBV3-2	.	TRBJ2-4	.	TGTGCCAGCAGCCAAGATGTCGGCTTCTCCAAAAACATTCAGTACTTC	CASSQDVGFSKNIQYF
TRBV27	.	TRBJ1-1	.	TGTGCCAGCAGTCCCCACTCAAAGAACACTGAAGCTTTCTTT	CASSPHSKNTEAFF
TRBV2	TRBD1	TRBJ1-2	.	TGTGCCAGCAGCGCCCGGGACAGCTCGTATGGCTACACCTTC	CASSARDSSYGYTF
TRBV7-9	TRBD1	TRBJ1-3	once	TGTGCCAGCAGTTTTGTACAGGGGGAGGACCGAAACACCATATATTTT	CASSFVQGEDRNTIYF
TRBV19	TRBD2	TRBJ2-3	.	TGTGCCAGTAGTATACCGTCGGCACTAGCGGGACCCACAGATACGCAGTATTTT	CASSIPSALAGPTDTQYF
TRBV7-6	TRBD1	TRBJ2-6	.	TGTGCCAGCAGCAAAGGACAGGGGTCTGGGGCCAACGTCCTGACTTTC	CASSKGQGSGANVLTF
TRBV7-9	.	TRBJ1-2	.	TGTGCCAGCAGCTTAGGTGGAGGCATCTATGGCTACACCTTC	CASSLGGGIYGYTF
TRBV7-9	TRBD1	TRBJ2-7	.	TGTGCCAGCAGCACAAACAGGGGATCCAGGGACGAGCAGTACTTC	CASSTNRGSRDEQYF
TRBV28	.	TRBJ1-5	.	TGTGCCAGCAGTTTAGCCCCCCCCCAGCCCCAGCATTTT	CASSLAPPQPQHF
TRBV9	TRBD1	TRBJ1-1	.	TGTGCCAGCAGCACTATCGACAGGGTTGGGTGGTTTGCGAACACTGAAGCTTTCTTT	CASSTIDRVGWFANTEAFF
TRBV5-1	TRBD1	TRBJ1-4	.	TGCGCCAGCAGCGCTCAGGGGGATGAAAAACTGTTTTTT	CASSAQGDEKLFF
TRBV19	TRBD1	TRBJ1-2	.	TGTGCCAGTAGTATGTTCGGGACAGGGAACTATGGCTACACCTTC	CASSMFGTGNYGYTF
TRBV2	.	TRBJ2-1	few	TGTGCCAGCAGTGAGGTCTCCTACAATGAGCAGTTCTTC	CASSEVSYNEQFF
TRBV19	.	TRBJ1-2	.	TGTGCCAGTAGTATATCCGCGGCAGGGAGGGCTCATGGCTACACCTTC	CASSISAAGRAHGYTF
TRBV5-1	.	TRBJ2-1	few	TGCGCCAGCAGCATGGGAGGCTCCTACAATGAGCAGTTCTTC	CASSMGGSYNEQFF
TRBV27	TRBD2	TRBJ2-5	.	TGTGCCAGCAGCTCAGGACTAGCGGGGATAGAGACCCAGTACTTC	CASSSGLAGIETQYF
TRBV6-1	.	TRBJ2-7	.	TGTGCCAGCAGTGAAGCGCAGGGGTCGGCCCCCCACGAGCAGTACTTC	CASSEAQGSAPHEQYF
TRBV4-2	TRBD1	TRBJ1-2	.	TGTGCCAGCAGCCAAGCTGCGACAGGGGATGGCTACACCTTC	CASSQAATGDGYTF
TRBV19	TRBD1	TRBJ2-5	once	TGTGCCAGTAGTGGAGGGACAGGGAATAGAAGAGAGACCCAGTACTTC	CASSGGTGNRRETQYF
TRBV2	.	TRBJ1-5	.	TGTGCCAGCGGGGGGCCTCAGAGCCAGCCCCAGCATTTT	CASGGPQSQPQHF
TRBV3-1/TRBV3-2	TRBD2	TRBJ2-2	.	TGTGCCAGCAGCCATGGGGATGGGACTAGCGGGGAGTTGAACACCGGGGAGCTGTTTTTT	CASSHGDGTSGELNTGELFF
TRBV29-1	.	TRBJ1-1	few	TGCAGCGTTGCACCGAGGGCGGGTGCCACTGAAGCTTTCTTT	CSVAPRAGATEAFF
TRBV6-2/TRBV6-3	TRBD1	TRBJ1-5	.	TGTGCCAGCAGTAGCGACCGGGACAGGGGACAGCCCCAGCATTTT	CASSSDRDRGQPQHF
TRBV4-2	TRBD1	TRBJ1-2	.	TGTGCCAGCAGCCCAGGAGGACAGGGAGAAAACTATGGCTACACCTTC	CASSPGGQGENYGYTF
TRBV4-1	.	TRBJ1-2	.	TGCGCCAGCAGCCTCGGGACGGATTTGGGCTATGGCTACACCTTC	CASSLGTDLGYGYTF
TRBV6-5	TRBD1	TRBJ2-7	.	TGTGCCAGCAGGACAGGGTACGAGCAGTACTTC	CASRTGYEQYF
TRBV5-5	.	TRBJ1-5	.	TGTGCCAGCAGCTTGTATCCCGGGGGGGGACTGAATCAGCCCCAGCATTTT	CASSLYPGGGLNQPQHF
TRBV6-2/TRBV6-3	.	TRBJ1-6	.	TGTGCCAGCAGTCACAGGGAAGGTAATTCACCCCTCCACTTT	CASSHREGNSPLHF
TRBV19	.	TRBJ1-1	.	TGTGCCAGTAGTTTGCGGGGGAGCGGGTCGGTATACACTGAAGCTTTCTTT	CASSLRGSGSVYTEAFF
TRBV5-1	.	TRBJ2-5	.	TGCGCCAGCAGCTTGTTATCGGGACTCAAACAAGAGACCCAGTACTTC	CASSLLSGLKQETQYF
TRBV12-3/TRBV12-4	.	TRBJ1-2	.	TGTGCCAGCAGTATACGGAACAACTATGGCTACACCTTC	CASSIRNNYGYTF
TRBV7-2	.	TRBJ2-3	.	TGTGCCAGCAGCTTAGTAGATACGCAGTATTTT	CASSLVDTQYF
TRBV6-6	.	TRBJ1-1	.	TGTGCCAGCAGTCATCAGGGACGGGCGGCCGAAGCTTTCTTT	CASSHQGRAAEAFF